The TCR beta chain described here comes from a study of blood T cell repertoires in COVID-19. About the research overall: The United States, Italy and Spain were the sources of the acute and convalescent COVID-19 samples. T cells, B-cell-depleted T cells, or PBMCs supplied cDNA or gDNA.

Authors' methods: For nucleated cells, counts were estimated from reference gene primer amplification. The assay was immunoSEQ multiplex PCR, and TCRdb's table has in-frame clones only and misses some. Clone size and V and J calls were adopted from that table, with D and trimming inferred from the DNA. The sample lists approximately 200,000 clones; roughly 84% were seen once. The CDR3 consists of 14 residues. Germline V lookup: CDR1 MNHNY, CDR2 SVGAGI (reference sequence). V lost 6 bases and J lost 0; bases outside the gene matches: 5. The V gene is TRBV6-6, the J gene TRBJ2-7; 7 bases are shared with TRBD1. Input material: peripheral blood. The sequence came from a woman aged 60 to 75 who had recovered from COVID-19. The CDR3 loop reads CASRKQGPSYEQYF. The CDR3 DNA follows: TGTGCCAGCAGGAAACAGGGGCCCTCCTACGAGCAGTACTTC.